This T cell receptor (beta chain) is drawn from a study of cytomegalovirus exposure and HLA in healthy donors. Germline V gene sequence: CDR1 MDHEN, CDR2 SYDVKM. V was trimmed by 7 bases and J by 2 bases, leaving 14 bases between them. The CDR3 is 14 residues long. PCR was performed using 60 Vbeta and 13 Jbeta primers. The repertoire was sequenced with immunoSEQ multiplex PCR; TCRdb's copy has only in-frame clones and lacks some. The table records over 150,000 clones, almost 75% of them present only once. The chain has TRBV28 and TRBJ1-2; D may be TRBD1 (6 bases). Sequences were obtained from PBMCs. The origin of this receptor is a woman in her 30s in good health and CMV-seropositive. The CDR3 loop is CASTLGGQNYGYTF. The DNA of the CDR3 is TGTGCCAGCACCCTCGGGGGGCAGAACTATGGCTACACCTTC.